This T cell receptor beta chain comes out of a study of identical twins' blood T cells. As for the study in general: Roughly 51 million reads came from 12 libraries, six alpha, six beta.

The ends were cut back, 3 bases at V and 6 bases at J, with 14 bases in the middle. The CDR3 consists of 14 residues. In germline, CDR1 is MNHEY, CDR2 SMNVEV (reference sequence). A word on this clonotype: Its antigen is as yet unknown.

Points from the study as a whole: Twins shared more top CDR3 clonotypes than unrelated donors did. Twin similarity might stem from environmental factors, not only genetics.

Authors' processing steps: Each donor had about 100,000 to nearly 550,000 clonotypes. TCRdb ran MiXCR on the 5' RACE reads and lists one entry per CDR3 protein. None of the V and J calls come from the authors' own analysis; TCRdb made them. The table has 350,000 to 450,000 distinct CDR3 sequences, around 30% seen once; the top ten hold roughly 6.1%. The chain is built from TRBV27 and TRBJ1-1; D gene ambiguous. The sequenced sample was PBMCs. The receptor was derived from a woman aged 18 to 49 in good health. CDR3 in amino acids: CASSFNIPTAEAFF. CDR3 sequence (DNA): TGTGCCAGCAGTTTTAATATCCCTACCGCTGAAGCTTTCTTT.